One and the same sample provided the 11 T cell receptor beta chains below, sequenced in a study of cytotoxic CD8 clonotypes in ibrutinib-treated CLL (dated by TCRdb to about 2021). The time point label here, explained by the study, means: eleven to twelve months on ibrutinib. The protocol used for the library was the immunoSEQ multiplex PCR assay. TCRdb mirrors the immuneACCESS table, restricted to in-frame sequences. Some clones are absent from its copies; in checked studies, under half trace to an unresolved V gene, and the reason for the others is unknown. The sample table records about 140,000 clones; roughly 90% of these occur just once. 11% of the sample belongs to the ten largest clones. This specimen consisted of PBMCs, obtained after 12 months of ibrutinib treatment. Source of these receptors: a human donor with chronic lymphocytic leukemia.

The chain employs TRBV5-1 and TRBJ2-7; no definite D call. With 3 bases removed from V and 6 bases from J, the gap between germline ends came to 10 bases. The CDR3 sequence is 12 residues long. Per germline, CDR1 SGHRS and CDR2 YFSETQ. CDR3 coding DNA: TGCGCCAGCAGCTCACAGTCTACCGAGCAGTACTTC. Protein: CASSSQSTEQYF.

V usage is TRBV7-8 and J usage is TRBJ2-5; TRBD1 aligns across 9 bases. This CDR3 is 16 amino acids long. The junction had 8 bases not matched to a gene; V was cut back by 1 base and J by 5 bases. Per the germline V gene, CDR1 is SGHVS and CDR2 is FQNEAQ. The CDR3 DNA is TGTGCCAGCAGCTTAGAGAGACAGGGGGTCACTGAGACCCAGTACTTC. It encodes CASSLERQGVTETQYF.

The chain couples TRBV19 to TRBJ2-7, with 11 bases identical to TRBD2. The CDR3 sequence is 15 residues long. CDR1 is LNHDA, CDR2 SQIVND, per germline (reference sequence). The ends lost 3 bases at V and 2 bases at J; junction bases unmatched: 3. The chain's CDR3 is CASSIVGLAAYEQYF. The DNA for the CDR3 is TGTGCCAGTAGTATTGTGGGACTAGCGGCCTACGAGCAGTACTTC.

This clone has more than one count but fewer than ten. DNA of the CDR3: TGTGCCAGCAGGGGGCGAGGGTGGGCCACTGAAGCTTTCTTT. Amino acid sequence: CASRGRGWATEAFF. J is TRBJ1-1 and V is TRBV27, with D perhaps matching TRBD1 (5 bases). The germline gives CDR1 MNHEY, CDR2 SMNVEV (reference sequence). Trimming cost V 6 bases and J 4 bases, with 15 bases left between them. The CDR3 contains 14 residues.

The rearrangement uses TRBV7-9 and TRBJ2-7, with TRBD2 identical over 9 bases. Looked up from germline, CDR1 is SEHNR and CDR2 is FQNEAQ (reference sequence). The V gene end was trimmed by 4 bases and the J gene end by 3 bases; junction bases not matched to a gene: 7. There are 15 residues in the CDR3. DNA of the CDR3: TGTGCCAGCAGCTCCCATTTAGCGGGAGTCTACGAGCAGTACTTC. Its protein product is CASSSHLAGVYEQYF.

The chain is built from TRBV5-1 and TRBJ2-2, with 9 bases that match TRBD1. Trimming at V came to 0 bases and at J to 4 bases, leaving 4 bases not matched to a gene. From germline, CDR1 is SGHRS and CDR2 YFSETQ. The length of the CDR3 is 16 residues. The CDR3 sequence is CASSLGGTGFTGELFF. The CDR3 DNA follows: TGCGCCAGCAGCTTGGGAGGGACAGGGTTCACCGGGGAGCTGTTTTTT.

V is TRBV15 and J is TRBJ1-3, with D hard to call. V lost 0 bases and J lost 2, with 11 bases in between. CDR3 length: 16 residues. The germline gives CDR1 LNHNV, CDR2 YYDKDF (reference sequence). The CDR3 nucleotides are TGTGCCACCAGCAGAGATCGAGGGAACGCTGGAAACACCATATATTTT. It translates to CATSRDRGNAGNTIYF. Variable domain in full (rest from reference TRBV15 and TRBJ1-3): DAMVIQNPRYQVTQFGKPVTLSCSQTLNHNVMYWYQQKSSQAPKLLFHYYDKDFNNEADTPDNFQSRRPNTSFCFLDIRSPGLGDTAMYLCATSRDRGNAGNTIYFGEGSWLTVV.

This clone came up a few times. This sequence joins TRBV7-9 and TRBJ2-2; 10 nucleotides agree with TRBD2. Germline CDR1 and CDR2: SEHNR and FQNEAQ (reference sequence). This CDR3 spans 18 amino acids. V trimming: 3 bases; J trimming: 6 bases; junction bases outside the gene matches: 13. CDR3 DNA: TGTGCCAGCAGCTTCCCGACTAGCGGGCTGGGGGCAGCCGGGGAGCTGTTTTTT. This gives the protein CASSFPTSGLGAAGELFF.

V is TRBV5-1 and J is TRBJ2-1; D remains unclear. This CDR3 has 15 amino acids. V lost 4 bases and J lost 0, with 11 bases in between. CDR1 is SGHRS and CDR2 is YFSETQ in the germline V gene. CDR3 region: CASSTEESSYNEQFF. The CDR3 DNA sequence: TGCGCCAGCAGCACAGAGGAGAGCTCCTACAATGAGCAGTTCTTC.

This clone was seen just once. J is TRBJ2-1 and V is TRBV11-1, with D possibly matching TRBD1 (7 bases). Germline-derived CDR1 and CDR2 are SGHAT and FQDESV (reference sequence). Trimming left V 5 bases short and J 6 bases short, with 14 bases between. This CDR3 is built from 14 residues. This CDR3 reads CASSLRQGGNEQFF. CDR3 nucleotide sequence: TGTGCCAGCAGCCTCAGACAGGGAGGCAATGAGCAGTTCTTC.

The rearrangement links TRBV5-4 to TRBJ1-3; possible D gene TRBD1, 6 bases. V shed 3 bases and J shed 0 bases, with 16 bases lying between them. The CDR3 runs to 17 residues. The germline V gene encodes CDR1 SGHNT and CDR2 YYREEE (reference sequence). The CDR3 nucleotides are TGTGCCAGCAGCTGGACGATGACAGGAGGCTCTGGAAACACCATATATTTT. It yields the protein CASSWTMTGGSGNTIYF.